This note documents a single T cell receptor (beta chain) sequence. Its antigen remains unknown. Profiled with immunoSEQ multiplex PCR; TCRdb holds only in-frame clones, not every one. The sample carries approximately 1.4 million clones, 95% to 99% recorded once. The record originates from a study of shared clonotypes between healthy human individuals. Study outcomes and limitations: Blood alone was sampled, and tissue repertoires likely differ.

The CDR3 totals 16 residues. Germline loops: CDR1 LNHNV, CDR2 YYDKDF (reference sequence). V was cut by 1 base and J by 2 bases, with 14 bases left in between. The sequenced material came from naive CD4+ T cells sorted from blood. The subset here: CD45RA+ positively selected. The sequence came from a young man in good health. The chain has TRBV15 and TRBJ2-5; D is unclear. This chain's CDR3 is CATSRAPTRVQETQYF. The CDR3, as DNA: TGTGCCACCAGCAGAGCGCCCACAAGGGTACAAGAGACCCAGTACTTC.